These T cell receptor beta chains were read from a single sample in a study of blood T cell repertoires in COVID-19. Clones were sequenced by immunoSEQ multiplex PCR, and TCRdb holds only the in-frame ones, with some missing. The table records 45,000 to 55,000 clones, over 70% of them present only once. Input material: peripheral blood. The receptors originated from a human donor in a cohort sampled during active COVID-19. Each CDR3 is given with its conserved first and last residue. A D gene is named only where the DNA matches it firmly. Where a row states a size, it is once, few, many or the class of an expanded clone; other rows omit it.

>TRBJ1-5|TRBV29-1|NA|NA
CSHPARMPGYNQPQHF
TGCAGCCATCCCGCTCGAATGCCGGGTTACAATCAGCCCCAGCATTTT
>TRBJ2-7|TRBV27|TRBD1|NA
CASRTFLRGPSDQGALEQYF
TGTGCCAGCAGGACGTTTTTACGCGGGCCAAGCGATCAGGGGGCACTCGAGCAGTACTTC
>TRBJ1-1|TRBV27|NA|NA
CASSFWGREAFF
TGTGCCAGCAGTTTTTGGGGGCGCGAAGCTTTCTTT
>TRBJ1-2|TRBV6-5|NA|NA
CASSYQGYGYTF
TGTGCCAGCAGTTACCAGGGGTATGGCTACACCTTC
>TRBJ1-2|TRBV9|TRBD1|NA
CASSSNRGPFGGYTF
TGTGCCAGCAGTTCTAACAGGGGCCCATTCGGGGGCTACACCTTC
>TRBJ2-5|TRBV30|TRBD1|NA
CAWGTGTDQETQYF
TGTGCCTGGGGGACCGGGACAGACCAAGAGACCCAGTACTTC
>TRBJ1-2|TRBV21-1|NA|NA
CASSTRDRVVYGYTF
TGTGCCAGCAGCACTAGGGACAGGGTCGTCTATGGCTACACCTTC
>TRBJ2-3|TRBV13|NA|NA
CASSLVSAGARDTQYF
TGTGCCAGCAGCTTAGTTTCCGCGGGGGCAAGAGATACGCAGTATTTT
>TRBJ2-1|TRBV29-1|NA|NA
CSVVVTGSEQFF
TGCAGCGTTGTTGTCACAGGAAGTGAGCAGTTCTTC
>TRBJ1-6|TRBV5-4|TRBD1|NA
CASSIWTGGSPLHF
TGTGCCAGCAGCATCTGGACAGGGGGTTCACCCCTCCACTTT
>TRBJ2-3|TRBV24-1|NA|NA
CATSDFKRAGADTQYF
TGTGCCACCAGTGATTTCAAGAGAGCAGGCGCAGATACGCAGTATTTT
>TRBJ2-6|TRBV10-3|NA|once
CAIKAQVTGANVLTF
TGTGCCATCAAGGCTCAGGTAACTGGGGCCAACGTCCTGACTTTC
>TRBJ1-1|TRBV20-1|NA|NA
CRGQRDTEAFF
TGCAGAGGGCAGAGGGACACTGAAGCTTTCTTT
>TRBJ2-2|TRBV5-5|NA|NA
CASSPMPSTGAGELFF
TGTGCCAGCAGTCCCATGCCCTCAACGGGGGCCGGGGAGCTGTTTTTT
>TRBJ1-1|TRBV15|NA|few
CATSVGLGGRRTEAFF
TGTGCCACCAGCGTGGGGTTGGGGGGTCGACGGACTGAAGCTTTCTTT